This T cell receptor beta chain originates from a study of T-cell reconstitution after alpha-beta-depleted transplantation in children listed by TCRdb under 2016. About the full investigation: T-cell immune reconstitution after TCRalphabeta/CD19-depleted allogeneic hematopoietic cell transplantation in children was quantitatively tracked in the study by means of TCR repertoire profiling.

Libraries were built with PCR. The reads were generated on an Illumina HiSeq 2500. TCR libraries were prepared with molecular barcoding, using unique molecular identifiers to normalize TCRbeta repertoire quantification. Starting from the raw public reads, TCRdb applied fastp trimming at Q25, assembled clones with MiXCR and retained in-frame beta chains. Records with the same CDR3 protein are collapsed into one entry carrying the most frequent genes and DNA. In all, the sample holds nearly 400,000 distinct CDR3 sequences, and 20% of those were seen once. Over 3.5% of the sample rests with the top ten. Spanning cysteine to phenylalanine, the CDR3 consists of 13 amino acids. Only CDR3 DNA remains: 39 bases, in frame from the first base. The germline V gene gives CDR1 as SQVTM and CDR2 as ANQGSEA. A distance of 10 bases separates the germline ends of V and J, which lose 6 bases and 1 base respectively.

This clonotype was seen ten or more times. The antigen it binds to is not known. Base quality data are lacking; no much larger clone is found one base away. This receptor was obtained from a human donor who donated a stem cell graft to a child with acute myeloid leukemia. The rearranged segments are TRBV29-1 and TRBJ2-1; the D gene is unclear. This material consisted of PBMCs from the stem cell graft donor, taken from the stem cell graft. CDR3 reads: CSVRPRSYNEQFF. The bases read TGCAGCGTCCGGCCCCGTTCCTACAATGAGCAGTTCTTC.